This T cell receptor (beta chain) was found in a study of blood T cell repertoires in COVID-19. Across the study: Samples of COVID-19 (acute and convalescent) were obtained from the United States, Italy and Spain. T cells, B-cell-depleted T cells, or PBMCs supplied cDNA or gDNA.

Original data processing: Using reference gene primer amplification, nucleated cell counts were estimated. The method was immunoSEQ multiplex PCR; TCRdb's version includes in-frame clones alone and lacks a portion of them. That table gives V, J and clone size, and the DNA gave D and trimming. The data contain about 240,000 clones, approximately 80% of them seen just once; the ten biggest clones take up around 9.9%. V was trimmed by 1 base and J by 1 base, leaving 8 bases between them. The germline V gene has CDR1 LGHDT and CDR2 YNNKEL (reference sequence). The CDR3 extends over 15 amino acids. The chain is built from TRBV3-1 (or the pseudogene TRBV3-2) and TRBJ1-5; perhaps TRBD1 as D (5 bases). The receptor was isolated from a woman of 80 years or more with acute or convalescent COVID-19. Sample: peripheral blood. The CDR3 DNA reads as TGTGCCAGCAGCCAAGGGGGGAGGAGCAATCAGCCCCAGCATTTT. It codes for CASSQGGRSNQPQHF.